A selection of T cell receptor beta chains follows, all from one sample in a study of T-cell memory formation after mild COVID-19. One entry per CDR3 protein results from TCRdb running MiXCR on the 5' RACE reads. The repertoire includes about 360,000 distinct CDR3 sequences, around 14% of them detected once, and roughly a fifth sits in the top ten. Sequencing input: PBMCs or a T cell subset sorted from them (not recorded which). The receptors shown here come from a man younger than 35 who had mild COVID-19 (a few samples of this study predate the infection). Cell type and time point are not known. Both conserved end residues are part of each CDR3.

TRBJ2-2 | TRBV27 | CASSSRGDRITGELFF
TRBJ1-6 | TRBV4-2 | CASSQQIIHPSTLGTGGSPLHF
TRBJ2-5 | TRBV18 | CASSPFSSQQETQYF
TRBJ2-7 | TRBV18 | CASSPPVQRGAYEQYF
TRBJ1-1 | TRBV19 | CASSRPLMDTEAFF
TRBJ2-3 | TRBV5-1 | CASSLGLREPSTDTQYF
TRBJ1-2 | TRBV25-1 | CASSVRGSWGYTF
TRBJ1-4 | TRBV7-3 | CASSLNPPGPNEKLFF
TRBJ1-2 | TRBV14 | CASSHGPTYGYTF
TRBJ2-7 | TRBV3-1 | CASSQEGRGFISYEQYF
TRBJ1-2 | TRBV12-3/TRBV12-4 | CASSLRLWNGYTF
TRBJ2-3 | TRBV19 | CASSGWSVGADTQYF
TRBJ1-5 | TRBV6-2/TRBV6-3 | CASSYGRLMPQHF
TRBJ1-1 | TRBV4-3 | CASSQEEGYTEAFF
TRBJ2-3 | TRBV20-1 | CSARMGAGGSGGSTQYF
TRBJ2-5 | TRBV4-3 | CASSQDYRGEETQYF
TRBJ1-1 | TRBV11-2 | CASSSTTDLLDGFF
TRBJ2-5 | TRBV7-2 | CASSPAGTSQYF
TRBJ2-3 | TRBV20-1 | CSAAGRGGRTDTQYF
TRBJ2-1 | TRBV5-1 | CASSKGGLGNNEQFF
TRBJ1-1 | TRBV6-2/TRBV6-3 | CASSYPAAVNTEAFF
TRBJ2-7 | TRBV10-3 | CAISSRDRAEQYF
TRBJ2-2 | TRBV6-5 | CASSHFTGELFF
TRBJ2-5 | TRBV11-2 | CASSLWKSLAGETQYF
TRBJ1-6 | TRBV4-1 | CASSRTGSYNSPLHF
TRBJ1-5 | TRBV12-3/TRBV12-4 | CASTLGQLNQPQHF
TRBJ1-6 | TRBV5-8 | CASSSTGVSPLHF
TRBJ2-1 | TRBV20-1 | CSARVGTRDNEQFF
TRBJ1-1 | TRBV4-2 | CASSQDRWDTEAFF
TRBJ2-4 | TRBV9 | CASSVGGRAKNIQYF
TRBJ2-3 | TRBV12-5 | CASGSRQGITDTQYF
TRBJ1-1 | TRBV6-5 | CASSYSSRTEAFF
TRBJ2-3 | TRBV6-5 | CASSPTPAGSTDTQYF
TRBJ2-2 | TRBV28 | CASQTPATGELFF
TRBJ1-2 | TRBV7-2 | CASSLDFLDGYTF
TRBJ1-2 | TRBV7-2 | CASSLDTGSNYGYTF
TRBJ2-7 | TRBV6-5 | CASSYGRGPYEQYF
TRBJ1-5 | TRBV2 | CASSVWGHQPQHF
TRBJ2-1 | TRBV5-1 | CASSLAPGDNEQFF
TRBJ1-4 | TRBV24-1 | CATSDPTPFLKQGRNEKLFF
TRBJ2-3 | TRBV6-5 | CASYSQYRGVSTDTQYF
TRBJ1-1 | TRBV7-3 | CASSFTRNTEAFF